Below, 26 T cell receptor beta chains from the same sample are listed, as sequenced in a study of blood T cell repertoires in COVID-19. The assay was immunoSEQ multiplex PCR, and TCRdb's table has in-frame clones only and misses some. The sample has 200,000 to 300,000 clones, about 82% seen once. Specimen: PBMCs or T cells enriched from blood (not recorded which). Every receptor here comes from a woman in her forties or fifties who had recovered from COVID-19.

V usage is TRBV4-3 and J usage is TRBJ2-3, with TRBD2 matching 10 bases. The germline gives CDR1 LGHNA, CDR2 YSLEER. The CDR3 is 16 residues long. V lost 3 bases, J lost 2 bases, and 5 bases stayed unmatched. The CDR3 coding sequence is TGCGCCAGCAGCCAGGTCCTAGCGGGAGTCACAGATACGCAGTATTTT. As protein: CASSQVLAGVTDTQYF.

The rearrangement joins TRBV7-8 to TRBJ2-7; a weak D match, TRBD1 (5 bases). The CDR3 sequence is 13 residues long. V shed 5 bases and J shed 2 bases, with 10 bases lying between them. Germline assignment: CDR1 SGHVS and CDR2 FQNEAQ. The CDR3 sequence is CASSPTVTYEQYF. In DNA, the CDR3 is TGTGCCAGCAGCCCGACAGTAACCTACGAGCAGTACTTC.

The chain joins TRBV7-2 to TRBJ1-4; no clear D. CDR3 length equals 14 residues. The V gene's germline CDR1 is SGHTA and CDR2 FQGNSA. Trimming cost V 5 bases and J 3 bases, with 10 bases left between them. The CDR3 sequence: CASSPEASNEKLFF. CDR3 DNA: TGTGCCAGCAGCCCCGAGGCGTCTAATGAAAAACTGTTTTTT.

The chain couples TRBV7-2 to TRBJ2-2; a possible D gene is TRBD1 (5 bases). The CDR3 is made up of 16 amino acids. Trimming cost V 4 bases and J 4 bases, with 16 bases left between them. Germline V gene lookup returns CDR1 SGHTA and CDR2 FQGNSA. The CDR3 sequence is CASSSGWGFGTGELFF. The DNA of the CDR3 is TGTGCCAGCAGCTCGGGTTGGGGCTTCGGCACCGGGGAGCTGTTTTTT.

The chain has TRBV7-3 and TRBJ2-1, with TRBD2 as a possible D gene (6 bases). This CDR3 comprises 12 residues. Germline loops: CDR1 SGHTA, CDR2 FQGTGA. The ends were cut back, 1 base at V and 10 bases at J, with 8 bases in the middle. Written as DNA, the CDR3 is TGTGCCAGCAGCTTAAACGGGGGAGAGCAGTTCTTC. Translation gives CASSLNGGEQFF.

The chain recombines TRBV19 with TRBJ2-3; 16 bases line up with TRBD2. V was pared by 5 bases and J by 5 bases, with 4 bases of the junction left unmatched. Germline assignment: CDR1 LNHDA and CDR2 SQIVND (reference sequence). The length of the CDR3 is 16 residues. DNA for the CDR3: TGTGCCAGTAGTGCTGGGACTAGCGGGGGGGTAGATACGCAGTATTTT. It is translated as CASSAGTSGGVDTQYF.

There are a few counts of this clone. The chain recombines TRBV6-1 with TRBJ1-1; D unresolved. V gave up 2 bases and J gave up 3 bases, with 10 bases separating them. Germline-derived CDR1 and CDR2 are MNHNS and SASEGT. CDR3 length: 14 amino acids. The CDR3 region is CASSEYGEYTEAFF. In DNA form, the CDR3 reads TGTGCCAGCAGTGAATACGGGGAGTACACTGAAGCTTTCTTT.

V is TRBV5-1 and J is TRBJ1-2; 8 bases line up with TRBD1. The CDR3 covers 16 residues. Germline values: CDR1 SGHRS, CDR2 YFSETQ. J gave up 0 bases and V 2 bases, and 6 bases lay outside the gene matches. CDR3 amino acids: CASSLRQGPANYGYTF. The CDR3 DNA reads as TGCGCCAGCAGCTTACGACAGGGGCCTGCTAACTATGGCTACACCTTC. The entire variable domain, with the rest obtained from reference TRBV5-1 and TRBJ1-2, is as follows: KAGVTQTPRYLIKTRGQQVTLSCSPISGHRSVSWYQQTPGQGLQFLFEYFSETQRNKGNFPGRFSGRQFSNSRSEMNVSTLELGDSALYLCASSLRQGPANYGYTFGSGTRLTVV.

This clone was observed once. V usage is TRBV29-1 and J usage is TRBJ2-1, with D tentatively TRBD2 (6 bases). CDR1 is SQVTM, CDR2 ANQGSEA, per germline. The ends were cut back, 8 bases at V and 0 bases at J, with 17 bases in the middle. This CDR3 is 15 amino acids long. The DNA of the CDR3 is TGCAGCTGGAGGGTGGGGTGGAGCTCCTACAATGAGCAGTTCTTC. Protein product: CSWRVGWSSYNEQFF.

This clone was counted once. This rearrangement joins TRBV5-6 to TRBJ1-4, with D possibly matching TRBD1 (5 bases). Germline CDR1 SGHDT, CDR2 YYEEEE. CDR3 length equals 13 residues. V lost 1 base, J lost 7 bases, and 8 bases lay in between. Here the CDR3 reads CASSLTGTEKLFF. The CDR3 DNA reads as TGTGCCAGCAGCTTGACAGGCACTGAAAAACTGTTTTTT.

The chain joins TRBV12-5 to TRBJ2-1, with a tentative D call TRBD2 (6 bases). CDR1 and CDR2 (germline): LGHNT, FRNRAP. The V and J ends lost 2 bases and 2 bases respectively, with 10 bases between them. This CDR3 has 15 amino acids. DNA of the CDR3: TGTGCTAGTGGTTTGTTGCGGGGTACCTACAATGAGCAGTTCTTC. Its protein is CASGLLRGTYNEQFF.

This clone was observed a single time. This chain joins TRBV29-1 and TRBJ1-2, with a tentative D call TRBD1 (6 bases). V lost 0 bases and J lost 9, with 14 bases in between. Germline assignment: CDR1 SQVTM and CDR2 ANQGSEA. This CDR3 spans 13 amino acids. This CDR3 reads CSVEDLGRGSYTF. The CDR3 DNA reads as TGCAGCGTTGAAGATCTTGGGAGGGGGAGCTACACCTTC.

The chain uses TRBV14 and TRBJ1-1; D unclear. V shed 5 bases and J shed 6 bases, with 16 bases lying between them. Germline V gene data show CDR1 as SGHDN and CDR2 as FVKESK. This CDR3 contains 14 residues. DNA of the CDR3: TGTGCCAGCAGCTCAATCCGTGGAGCGGCTGAAGCTTTCTTT. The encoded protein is CASSSIRGAAEAFF.

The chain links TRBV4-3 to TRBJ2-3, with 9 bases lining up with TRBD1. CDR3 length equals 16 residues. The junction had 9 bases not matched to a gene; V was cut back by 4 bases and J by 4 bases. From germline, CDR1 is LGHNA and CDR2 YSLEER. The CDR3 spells CASSRYGTGTADTQYF. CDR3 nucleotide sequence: TGCGCCAGCAGCCGATACGGGACAGGGACGGCAGATACGCAGTATTTT.

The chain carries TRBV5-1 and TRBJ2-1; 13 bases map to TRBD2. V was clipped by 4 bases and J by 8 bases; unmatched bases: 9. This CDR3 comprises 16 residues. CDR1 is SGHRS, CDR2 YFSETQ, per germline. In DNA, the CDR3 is TGCGCCAGCAGCCTGGGACTAGCGGGAAAACGGGATGAGCAGTTCTTC. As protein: CASSLGLAGKRDEQFF. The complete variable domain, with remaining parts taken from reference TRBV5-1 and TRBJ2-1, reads KAGVTQTPRYLIKTRGQQVTLSCSPISGHRSVSWYQQTPGQGLQFLFEYFSETQRNKGNFPGRFSGRQFSNSRSEMNVSTLELGDSALYLCASSLGLAGKRDEQFFGPGTRLTVL.

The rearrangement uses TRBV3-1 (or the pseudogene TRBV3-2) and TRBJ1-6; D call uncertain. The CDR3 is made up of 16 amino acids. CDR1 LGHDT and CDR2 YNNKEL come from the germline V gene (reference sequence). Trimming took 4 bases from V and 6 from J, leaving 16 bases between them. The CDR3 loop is CASSPFTGIRNSPLHF. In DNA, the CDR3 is TGTGCCAGCAGCCCTTTCACCGGGATTCGTAATTCACCCCTCCACTTT.

CDR3 protein: CASSIGGTGELFF. The CDR3, as DNA: TGTGCCAGTAGTATTGGTGGGACAGGGGAGCTGTTTTTT. The chain employs TRBV19 and TRBJ2-2, with D possibly TRBD1 on 6 matching bases. This CDR3 comprises 13 residues. V dropped 3 bases and J dropped 8 bases, with 10 bases sitting between them. Looked up from germline, CDR1 is LNHDA and CDR2 is SQIVND (reference sequence).

The CDR3: CASSLDRGGTEAFF. Written as DNA, the CDR3 is TGTGCCAGTAGTCTGGACAGGGGTGGCACTGAAGCTTTCTTT. This sequence joins TRBV19 and TRBJ1-1; 9 positions agree with TRBD1. V lost 5 bases and J lost 4; bases outside the gene matches: 5. Looked up from germline, CDR1 is LNHDA and CDR2 is SQIVND (reference sequence). There are 14 residues in the CDR3.

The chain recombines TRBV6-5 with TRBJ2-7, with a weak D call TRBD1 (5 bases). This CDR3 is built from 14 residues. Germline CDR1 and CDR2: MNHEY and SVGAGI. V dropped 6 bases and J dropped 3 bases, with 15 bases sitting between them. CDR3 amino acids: CASRWSQGYYEQYF. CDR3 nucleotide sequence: TGTGCCAGCAGGTGGAGTCAGGGTTACTACGAGCAGTACTTC.

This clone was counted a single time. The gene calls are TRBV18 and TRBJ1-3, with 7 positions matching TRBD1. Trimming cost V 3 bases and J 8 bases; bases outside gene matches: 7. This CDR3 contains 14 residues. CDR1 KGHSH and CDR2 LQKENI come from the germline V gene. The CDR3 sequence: CASSPFPQGDTIYF. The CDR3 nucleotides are TGTGCCAGCTCACCCTTCCCGCAGGGGGACACCATATATTTT.

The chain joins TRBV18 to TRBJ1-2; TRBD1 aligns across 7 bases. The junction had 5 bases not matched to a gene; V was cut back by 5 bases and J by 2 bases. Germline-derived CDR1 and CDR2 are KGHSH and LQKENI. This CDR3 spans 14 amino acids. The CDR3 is CASSVAGQNYGYTF. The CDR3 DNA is TGTGCCAGCTCAGTGGCGGGACAGAACTATGGCTACACCTTC.

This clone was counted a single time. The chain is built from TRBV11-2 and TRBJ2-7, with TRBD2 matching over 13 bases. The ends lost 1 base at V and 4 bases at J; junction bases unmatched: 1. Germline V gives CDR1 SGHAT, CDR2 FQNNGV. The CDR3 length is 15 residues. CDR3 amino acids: CASSLVGLAGYEQYF. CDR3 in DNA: TGTGCCAGCAGCTTAGTGGGACTAGCGGGGTACGAGCAGTACTTC.

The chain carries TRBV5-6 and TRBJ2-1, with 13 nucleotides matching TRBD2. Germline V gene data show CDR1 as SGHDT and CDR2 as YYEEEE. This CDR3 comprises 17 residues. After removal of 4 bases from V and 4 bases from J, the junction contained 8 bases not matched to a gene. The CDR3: CASSTRTSGGLYNEQFF. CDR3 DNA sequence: TGTGCCAGCAGCACTCGGACTAGCGGGGGTCTATACAATGAGCAGTTCTTC.

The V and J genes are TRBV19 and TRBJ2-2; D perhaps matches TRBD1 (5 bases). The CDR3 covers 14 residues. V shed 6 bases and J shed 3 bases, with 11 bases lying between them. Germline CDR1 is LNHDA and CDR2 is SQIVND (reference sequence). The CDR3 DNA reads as TGTGCCAGTAGGGGGCAGGGTCACACCGGGGAGCTGTTTTTT. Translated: CASRGQGHTGELFF.

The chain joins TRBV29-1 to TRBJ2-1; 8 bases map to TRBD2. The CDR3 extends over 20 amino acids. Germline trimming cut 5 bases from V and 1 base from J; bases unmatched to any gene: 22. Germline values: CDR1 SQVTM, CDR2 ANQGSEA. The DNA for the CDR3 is TGCAGCGTTTTGGCCCCACTTAAACCAGCGGGAGTTTTTTCCTACAATGAGCAGTTCTTC. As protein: CSVLAPLKPAGVFSYNEQFF.

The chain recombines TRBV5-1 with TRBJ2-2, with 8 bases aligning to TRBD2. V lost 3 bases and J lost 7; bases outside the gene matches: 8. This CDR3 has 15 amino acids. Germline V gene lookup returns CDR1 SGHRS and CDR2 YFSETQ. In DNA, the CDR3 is TGCGCCAGCAGCTCGGGAGGGGCCGCGGGCGGGGAGCTGTTTTTT. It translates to CASSSGGAAGGELFF.